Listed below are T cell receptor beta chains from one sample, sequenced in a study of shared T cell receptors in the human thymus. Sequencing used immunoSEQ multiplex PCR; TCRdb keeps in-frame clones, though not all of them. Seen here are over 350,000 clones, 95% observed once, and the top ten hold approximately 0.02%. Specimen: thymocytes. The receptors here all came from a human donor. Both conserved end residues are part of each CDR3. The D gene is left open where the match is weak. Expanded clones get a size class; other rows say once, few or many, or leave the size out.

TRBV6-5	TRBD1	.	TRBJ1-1	CASSYTQDRGPEAFF	TGTGCCAGCAGTTACACCCAGGACAGGGGCCCTGAAGCTTTCTTT
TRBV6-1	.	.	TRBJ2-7	CASSGNRGVFYEQYF	TGTGCCAGCAGTGGGAATAGGGGAGTTTTTTACGAGCAGTACTTC
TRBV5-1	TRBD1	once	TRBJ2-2	CASSLAFGQENTGELFF	TGCGCCAGCAGCTTGGCCTTCGGACAGGAGAACACCGGGGAGCTGTTTTTT
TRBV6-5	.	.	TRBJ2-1	CASSSTFSGAGEQFF	TGTGCCAGCAGCTCTACCTTTTCGGGGGCTGGGGAGCAGTTCTTC
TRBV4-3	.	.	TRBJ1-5	CASSQETVPPPSAQHF	TGCGCCAGCAGCCAAGAGACGGTACCACCTCCATCAGCCCAGCATTTT
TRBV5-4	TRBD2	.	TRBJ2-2	CASSFMTSAITGELFF	TGTGCCAGCAGCTTTATGACTAGCGCCATTACCGGGGAGCTGTTTTTT
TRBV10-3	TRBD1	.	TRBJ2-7	CAINGTGGPYEQYF	TGTGCCATCAACGGGACAGGGGGCCCCTACGAGCAGTACTTC
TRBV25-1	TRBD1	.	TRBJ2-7	CASSTRDRDYEQYF	TGTGCCAGCAGTACCCGGGACAGGGACTACGAGCAGTACTTC
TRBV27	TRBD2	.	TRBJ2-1	CASSPWAGLAYNEQFF	TGTGCCAGCAGCCCCTGGGCGGGACTAGCCTACAATGAGCAGTTCTTC
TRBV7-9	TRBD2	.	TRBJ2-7	CASSPRLAPSEQYF	TGTGCCAGCAGCCCCAGACTAGCCCCAAGCGAGCAGTACTTC
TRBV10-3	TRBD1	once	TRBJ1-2	CAISEKGDIDRELYGYTF	TGTGCCATCAGTGAGAAGGGGGATATTGACAGGGAATTATATGGCTACACCTTC
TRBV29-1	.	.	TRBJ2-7	CSVEIRVRGYEQYF	TGCAGCGTTGAGATCAGGGTGAGGGGCTACGAGCAGTACTTC
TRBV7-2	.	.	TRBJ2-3	CASSLGGLTSHSTDTQYF	TGTGCCAGCAGCTTAGGTGGACTAACGTCCCATAGCACAGATACGCAGTATTTT
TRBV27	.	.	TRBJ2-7	CASSLRQGGEQYF	TGTGCCAGCAGTTTAAGGCAGGGAGGCGAGCAGTACTTC
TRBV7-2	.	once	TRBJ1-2	CASSLARDSYGYTF	TGTGCCAGCAGCTTAGCAAGGGATAGCTATGGCTACACCTTC
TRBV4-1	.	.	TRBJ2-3	CASSQERPGQGRDTDTQYF	TGCGCCAGCAGCCAAGAGCGCCCTGGGCAGGGGAGAGACACAGATACGCAGTATTTT
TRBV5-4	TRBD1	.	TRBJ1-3	CASGGQGAPGNTIYF	TGTGCCAGCGGTGGACAGGGGGCGCCCGGAAACACCATATATTTT
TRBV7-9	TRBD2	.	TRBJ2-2	CASSLGLRELVGELFF	TGTGCCAGCAGCTTAGGATTGCGGGAGTTGGTCGGGGAGCTGTTTTTT
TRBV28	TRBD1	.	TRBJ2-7	CASSFSNRGRKSYEQYF	TGTGCCAGCAGTTTTAGCAACAGGGGAAGAAAGTCCTACGAGCAGTACTTC
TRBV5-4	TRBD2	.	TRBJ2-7	CASSTSGSGSYEQYF	TGTGCCAGCAGCACCAGCGGGAGCGGAAGTTACGAGCAGTACTTC
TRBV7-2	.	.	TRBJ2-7	CADRLVSAYEQYF	TGTGCCGACCGACTGGTGAGCGCCTACGAGCAGTACTTC
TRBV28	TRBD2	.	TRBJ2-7	CASSAIGTSGRAYEQYF	TGTGCCAGCAGTGCCATCGGGACTAGCGGGAGGGCCTACGAGCAGTACTTC
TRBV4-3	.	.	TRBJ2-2	CASSYWGLWTANTGELFF	TGCGCCAGCTCATATTGGGGCCTATGGACAGCGAACACCGGGGAGCTGTTTTTT
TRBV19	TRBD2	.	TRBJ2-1	CASSIRSSGLYNEQFF	TGTGCCAGTAGTATTCGGTCTAGCGGCCTATACAATGAGCAGTTCTTC
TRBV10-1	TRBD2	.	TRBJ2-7	CASTPGLAGGPSSYEQYF	TGCGCCAGCACCCCGGGACTAGCGGGAGGCCCAAGCTCCTACGAGCAGTACTTC
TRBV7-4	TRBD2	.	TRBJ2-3	CASSASLAGLEDTQYF	TGTGCCAGCAGCGCATCACTAGCGGGGCTTGAGGATACGCAGTATTTT
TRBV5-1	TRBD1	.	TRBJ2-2	CASSSIITGGWTGELFF	TGCGCCAGCAGCTCAATTATAACAGGGGGATGGACCGGGGAGCTGTTTTTT
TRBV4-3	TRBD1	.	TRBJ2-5	CASSRTAGTEKRETQYF	TGCGCCAGCAGCCGAACTGCCGGGACAGAGAAGAGGGAGACCCAGTACTTC